This TCR beta chain was obtained from a study of T cell responses to AZD1222 COVID-19 vaccine. Germline V lookup: CDR1 KGHSH, CDR2 LQKENI. Between the trimmed V and J ends, which lost 3 bases and 6 bases, there was a span of 18 bases. CDR3 length: 16 residues. Assay used: immunoSEQ multiplex PCR; TCRdb lists only in-frame clones, some missing. The sample lists some 50,000 clones; 89% were seen once. The receptor's source is an adult who received the AZD1222 COVID-19 vaccine. The sequences come from peripheral blood, collected 28 days after the second AZD1222 dose. The J gene is TRBJ1-5, the V gene TRBV18; the D gene is possibly TRBD1 (6 bases). The chain's CDR3 is CASSPRDLGGLQPQHF. The DNA for the CDR3 is TGTGCCAGCTCACCGAGGGACCTAGGGGGGCTTCAGCCCCAGCATTTT. Full variable domain (rest looked up from reference TRBV18 and TRBJ1-5): NAGVMQNPRHLVRRRGQEARLRCSPMKGHSHVYWYRQLPEEGLKFMVYLQKENIIDESGMPKERFSAEFPKEGPSILRIQQVVRGDSAAYFCASSPRDLGGLQPQHFGDGTRLSIL.